This T cell receptor (beta chain) was identified in a study of blood T cells in healthy people across ages. The use of a sample-barcoded 5' primer and a J-beta primer mix characterized a second PCR of 7 to 11 cycles. In TCRdb, the 5' RACE reads were re-called with MiXCR into one record per CDR3 protein. There are approximately 690,000 distinct CDR3 sequences in the sample; about 54% occur only once, and 30% to 40% lies in the top ten. This clonotype was picked up many times. Sequencing was done on a sample of blood. This clonotype was sampled from a man in his sixties in good health.

The chain's CDR3 is CASSPHLYNEQFF. Written as DNA, the CDR3 is TGTGCCAGCAGTCCTCACTTATACAATGAGCAGTTCTTC. The chain links TRBV28 to TRBJ2-1; D ambiguous. Trimming stripped 5 bases from V and 4 bases from J, with 9 bases between. The CDR3 spans 13 residues. Germline CDR1 and CDR2: MDHEN and SYDVKM.